These T cell receptor beta chains were read from a single sample in a study of shared clonotypes between healthy human individuals. Repertoires were generated with immunoSEQ multiplex PCR, while TCRdb's copy carries only in-frame clones and drops some. The data show about 980,000 clones, about 80% seen once. The sample consisted of memory CD4+ T cells sorted from blood. These receptors all stem from a man younger than 30 in good health. The CDR3 runs from the conserved cysteine through the conserved F or W. Fields, in order: J gene, D gene, CDR3 length, V gene, clone size, CDR3 DNA, CDR3 protein. The D gene is left open where the match is weak. Clone size, where shown, is once, few, many, or a class for clones that have expanded.

J gene: TRBJ2-6; D gene: TRBD2; CDR3 length: 20; V gene: TRBV2; clone size: .; CDR3 DNA: TGTGCCAGCAGTGAGAGTCTAGCGGGGGGCCCCCTGCTGTGGGCCAACGTCCTGACTTTC; CDR3 protein: CASSESLAGGPLLWANVLTF
J gene: TRBJ1-1; D gene: .; CDR3 length: 13; V gene: TRBV5-1; clone size: .; CDR3 DNA: TGCGCCAGCAGCATTGGCCCGAACACTGAAGCTTTCTTT; CDR3 protein: CASSIGPNTEAFF
J gene: TRBJ2-7; D gene: .; CDR3 length: 14; V gene: TRBV6-5; clone size: .; CDR3 DNA: TGTGCCACAGCAGACGGACTGAAAGGGGGGGAGCAGTACTTC; CDR3 protein: CATADGLKGGEQYF
J gene: TRBJ1-2; D gene: .; CDR3 length: 14; V gene: TRBV11-2; clone size: .; CDR3 DNA: TGTGCCAGCAGCCGCGACGGGGGATACTATGGCTACACCTTC; CDR3 protein: CASSRDGGYYGYTF
J gene: TRBJ2-3; D gene: .; CDR3 length: 15; V gene: TRBV9; clone size: once; CDR3 DNA: TGTGCCAGCAGCGGAAGTTCCGGTTCAGGAGATACGCAGTATTTT; CDR3 protein: CASSGSSGSGDTQYF
J gene: TRBJ2-3; D gene: .; CDR3 length: 14; V gene: TRBV30; clone size: .; CDR3 DNA: TGTGCCTGGAGTGCGGGGGCTGGTACAGATACGCAGTATTTT; CDR3 protein: CAWSAGAGTDTQYF
J gene: TRBJ2-3; D gene: .; CDR3 length: 16; V gene: TRBV30; clone size: .; CDR3 DNA: TGTGCCTGGAGTGAGGGTAGGGGCTCTAGCACAGATACGCAGTATTTT; CDR3 protein: CAWSEGRGSSTDTQYF
J gene: TRBJ1-4; D gene: .; CDR3 length: 13; V gene: TRBV5-5; clone size: once; CDR3 DNA: TGTGCCAGCAGCACGGGCCCAGCCGAAAAACTGTTTTTT; CDR3 protein: CASSTGPAEKLFF
J gene: TRBJ1-4; D gene: .; CDR3 length: 12; V gene: TRBV19; clone size: .; CDR3 DNA: TGTGCCAGTAGTATTGAGGGAGAAAAACTGTTTTTT; CDR3 protein: CASSIEGEKLFF
J gene: TRBJ2-3; D gene: .; CDR3 length: 16; V gene: TRBV5-8; clone size: once; CDR3 DNA: TGTGCCAGCAGCTTAGGGCTAGCGATTGGGACAGATACGCAGTATTTT; CDR3 protein: CASSLGLAIGTDTQYF
J gene: TRBJ2-4; D gene: TRBD1; CDR3 length: 12; V gene: TRBV29-1; clone size: .; CDR3 DNA: TGCAGCGTTGGGGGACAGGGTTACATTCAGTACTTC; CDR3 protein: CSVGGQGYIQYF
J gene: TRBJ2-5; D gene: TRBD2; CDR3 length: 13; V gene: TRBV2; clone size: once; CDR3 DNA: TGTGCCAGTCTGAGCGGGGGGGGTGAGACCCAGTACTTC; CDR3 protein: CASLSGGGETQYF
J gene: TRBJ1-2; D gene: .; CDR3 length: 13; V gene: TRBV5-1; clone size: .; CDR3 DNA: TGCGCCAGCAGCTTGGGAGCTAACTATGGCTACACCTTC; CDR3 protein: CASSLGANYGYTF
J gene: TRBJ1-1; D gene: .; CDR3 length: 14; V gene: TRBV7-3; clone size: few; CDR3 DNA: TGTGCCAGCAGCTTCGCGGGGGGCAACACTGAAGCTTTCTTT; CDR3 protein: CASSFAGGNTEAFF
J gene: TRBJ1-2; D gene: TRBD1; CDR3 length: 14; V gene: TRBV5-6; clone size: many; CDR3 DNA: TGTGCCAGCAGTCCCGGGACAGGTGTCTATGGCTACACCTTC; CDR3 protein: CASSPGTGVYGYTF
J gene: TRBJ2-2; D gene: .; CDR3 length: 13; V gene: TRBV2; clone size: many; CDR3 DNA: TGTGCCAGCAGTGGACAGAACACCGGGGAGCTGTTTTTT; CDR3 protein: CASSGQNTGELFF
J gene: TRBJ2-5; D gene: .; CDR3 length: 12; V gene: TRBV6-1; clone size: .; CDR3 DNA: TGTGCCAGCAGTCCTAAGGGGGTGTGGCAGTACTTC; CDR3 protein: CASSPKGVWQYF
J gene: TRBJ2-3; D gene: .; CDR3 length: 16; V gene: TRBV18; clone size: .; CDR3 DNA: TGTGCCAGCTCACCATCTGGGGTACGTAGCACAGATACGCAGTATTTT; CDR3 protein: CASSPSGVRSTDTQYF
J gene: TRBJ1-2; D gene: .; CDR3 length: 12; V gene: TRBV7-2; clone size: .; CDR3 DNA: TGTGCCAGCAGCTCCCCAGGGGCTGGCTACACCTTC; CDR3 protein: CASSSPGAGYTF
J gene: TRBJ2-1; D gene: TRBD1; CDR3 length: 15; V gene: TRBV2; clone size: .; CDR3 DNA: TGTGCCAGCAGTTTACAGGGGGCGAAGTACAATGAGCAGTTCTTC; CDR3 protein: CASSLQGAKYNEQFF
J gene: TRBJ1-4; D gene: TRBD1; CDR3 length: 15; V gene: TRBV18; clone size: .; CDR3 DNA: TGTGCCAGCTCACCTCCAGCAGGGGGCAATGAAAAACTGTTTTTT; CDR3 protein: CASSPPAGGNEKLFF
J gene: TRBJ1-1; D gene: .; CDR3 length: 15; V gene: TRBV10-3; clone size: .; CDR3 DNA: TGTGCCATCAGGAGGGAACCCATCATGAACACTGAAGCTTTCTTT; CDR3 protein: CAIRREPIMNTEAFF
J gene: TRBJ2-1; D gene: .; CDR3 length: 13; V gene: TRBV10-3; clone size: .; CDR3 DNA: TGTGCCATCAGTCCGGGGGTAGTCAATGAGCAGTTCTTC; CDR3 protein: CAISPGVVNEQFF
J gene: TRBJ2-1; D gene: TRBD1; CDR3 length: 16; V gene: TRBV18; clone size: .; CDR3 DNA: TGTGCCAGCTCACCGGTTAGGGGACAGGAGTACAATGAGCAGTTCTTC; CDR3 protein: CASSPVRGQEYNEQFF
J gene: TRBJ2-3; D gene: .; CDR3 length: 15; V gene: TRBV5-1; clone size: .; CDR3 DNA: TGCGCCAGCAGCTTGGAGGGTTTCGGCGGAGATACGCAGTATTTT; CDR3 protein: CASSLEGFGGDTQYF
J gene: TRBJ1-1; D gene: TRBD1; CDR3 length: 13; V gene: TRBV14; clone size: once; CDR3 DNA: TGTGCCAGCAGCCTACAGGGGGCCACTGAAGCTTTCTTT; CDR3 protein: CASSLQGATEAFF
J gene: TRBJ2-1; D gene: TRBD2; CDR3 length: 16; V gene: TRBV30; clone size: .; CDR3 DNA: TGTGCCTGGAGTAAAGGGGGGACTAGCGGGGTGAATGAGCAGTTCTTC; CDR3 protein: CAWSKGGTSGVNEQFF
J gene: TRBJ2-1; D gene: TRBD2; CDR3 length: 15; V gene: TRBV11-3; clone size: .; CDR3 DNA: TGTGCCAGCAGCTTAGGGCTAGCGGGAGGGGGTAAGCAGTTCTTC; CDR3 protein: CASSLGLAGGGKQFF
J gene: TRBJ2-6; D gene: .; CDR3 length: 12; V gene: TRBV30; clone size: .; CDR3 DNA: TGTGCCTGGGGCGCTGGGGCCAACGTCCTGACTTTC; CDR3 protein: CAWGAGANVLTF
J gene: TRBJ1-5; D gene: TRBD1; CDR3 length: 16; V gene: TRBV28; clone size: .; CDR3 DNA: TGTGCCAGCAGATCAAGTGGGACAGGGATTAATCAGCCCCAGCATTTT; CDR3 protein: CASRSSGTGINQPQHF
J gene: TRBJ1-2; D gene: TRBD1; CDR3 length: 15; V gene: TRBV4-3; clone size: .; CDR3 DNA: TGCGCCAGCAGCCAAGCCGGGACAGGGAAGTATGGCTACACCTTC; CDR3 protein: CASSQAGTGKYGYTF
J gene: TRBJ1-5; D gene: .; CDR3 length: 13; V gene: TRBV10-1; clone size: .; CDR3 DNA: TGCGCCAGCAGTGCGGGTGACAATCAGCCCCAGCATTTT; CDR3 protein: CASSAGDNQPQHF
J gene: TRBJ2-3; D gene: .; CDR3 length: 15; V gene: TRBV7-2; clone size: .; CDR3 DNA: TGTGCCAGCAGCTTAGCCGGGCTCAGCACAGATACGCAGTATTTT; CDR3 protein: CASSLAGLSTDTQYF
J gene: TRBJ2-7; D gene: TRBD1; CDR3 length: 14; V gene: TRBV30; clone size: few; CDR3 DNA: TGTGCCTGGAGTGCGGGACAGGGGGCCAACGAGCAGTACTTC; CDR3 protein: CAWSAGQGANEQYF
J gene: TRBJ2-7; D gene: TRBD2; CDR3 length: 16; V gene: TRBV19; clone size: .; CDR3 DNA: TGTGCCAGTAGTTCCCTCCTTACTAGCGGAACCTACGAGCAGTACTTC; CDR3 protein: CASSSLLTSGTYEQYF
J gene: TRBJ2-7; D gene: TRBD2; CDR3 length: 15; V gene: TRBV6-6; clone size: .; CDR3 DNA: TGTGCCAGCAGTCTCTCAGCGGGAGGTAAGGGCGAGCAGTACTTC; CDR3 protein: CASSLSAGGKGEQYF
J gene: TRBJ2-3; D gene: .; CDR3 length: 14; V gene: TRBV9; clone size: .; CDR3 DNA: TGTGCCAGCAGCGTAGAGCTGGGTACAGATACGCAGTATTTT; CDR3 protein: CASSVELGTDTQYF
J gene: TRBJ1-4; D gene: .; CDR3 length: 15; V gene: TRBV5-4; clone size: few; CDR3 DNA: TGTGCCAGCAGCTTGCTTTCGGGGTCTAATGAAAAACTGTTTTTT; CDR3 protein: CASSLLSGSNEKLFF
J gene: TRBJ1-1; D gene: TRBD1; CDR3 length: 15; V gene: TRBV10-3; clone size: .; CDR3 DNA: TGTGCCATCAGCCCGGACAGGGGGCTTAGCACTGAAGCTTTCTTT; CDR3 protein: CAISPDRGLSTEAFF
J gene: TRBJ2-1; D gene: TRBD2; CDR3 length: 16; V gene: TRBV4-1; clone size: .; CDR3 DNA: TGCGCCAGCAAAGATCTAGCGGGAGTCGCGGGGAATGAGCAGTTCTTC; CDR3 protein: CASKDLAGVAGNEQFF
J gene: TRBJ1-4; D gene: TRBD1; CDR3 length: 15; V gene: TRBV6-5; clone size: .; CDR3 DNA: TGTGCCAGCAGGAGGGGACAGGCGACTAATGAAAAACTGTTTTTT; CDR3 protein: CASRRGQATNEKLFF
J gene: TRBJ2-2; D gene: .; CDR3 length: 13; V gene: TRBV6-1; clone size: .; CDR3 DNA: TGTGCCAGCCTTGACAGGAACACCGGGGAGCTGTTTTTT; CDR3 protein: CASLDRNTGELFF
J gene: TRBJ2-1; D gene: .; CDR3 length: 13; V gene: TRBV29-1; clone size: .; CDR3 DNA: TGCAGCGTCAGGGAGGGGGCGAAAAATGAGCAGTTCTTC; CDR3 protein: CSVREGAKNEQFF
J gene: TRBJ2-1; D gene: .; CDR3 length: 15; V gene: TRBV5-1; clone size: few; CDR3 DNA: TGCGCCAGCAGCCCAAGACCCGGGATCCTAAATGAGCAGTTCTTC; CDR3 protein: CASSPRPGILNEQFF
J gene: TRBJ1-1; D gene: TRBD1; CDR3 length: 15; V gene: TRBV19; clone size: few; CDR3 DNA: TGTGCCAGTAGTATCAGGGGGTATCTGAACACTGAAGCTTTCTTT; CDR3 protein: CASSIRGYLNTEAFF
J gene: TRBJ2-6; D gene: TRBD1; CDR3 length: 18; V gene: TRBV28; clone size: .; CDR3 DNA: TGTGCCAGCAGTTTAGGAGGGACAGGGGGTACTGGGGCCAACGTCCTGACTTTC; CDR3 protein: CASSLGGTGGTGANVLTF
J gene: TRBJ2-3; D gene: .; CDR3 length: 15; V gene: TRBV30; clone size: .; CDR3 DNA: TGTGCCCGGTCCTTGGGCTATCAGGGAGAGGGTACGCAGTATTTT; CDR3 protein: CARSLGYQGEGTQYF
J gene: TRBJ2-2; D gene: .; CDR3 length: 12; V gene: TRBV6-6; clone size: .; CDR3 DNA: TGTGCCAGCAGTCTTAGACGAGGGGAGCTGTTTTTT; CDR3 protein: CASSLRRGELFF
J gene: TRBJ1-6; D gene: TRBD1; CDR3 length: 14; V gene: TRBV7-9; clone size: many; CDR3 DNA: TGTGCCAGCAGCTTTCAGGGGGACAATTCACCCCTCCACTTT; CDR3 protein: CASSFQGDNSPLHF
J gene: TRBJ2-1; D gene: TRBD2; CDR3 length: 15; V gene: TRBV2; clone size: few; CDR3 DNA: TGTGCCAGCAGTAAAACTAGCGGGGGGGCTGTTGAGCAGTTCTTC; CDR3 protein: CASSKTSGGAVEQFF
J gene: TRBJ1-2; D gene: TRBD1; CDR3 length: 14; V gene: TRBV6-5; clone size: .; CDR3 DNA: TGTGCCAGCAGGAGAGGACAGGGAGCCTATGGCTACACCTTC; CDR3 protein: CASRRGQGAYGYTF
J gene: TRBJ2-1; D gene: TRBD1; CDR3 length: 15; V gene: TRBV19; clone size: .; CDR3 DNA: TGTGCCAGTAGTATTCCCGGGACAGGGCTAAATGAGCAGTTCTTC; CDR3 protein: CASSIPGTGLNEQFF
J gene: TRBJ2-5; D gene: .; CDR3 length: 11; V gene: TRBV5-6; clone size: .; CDR3 DNA: TGTGCCAGCAGCCTCGAAGAGACCCAGTACTTC; CDR3 protein: CASSLEETQYF